The 8 T cell receptor beta chains below were found in one sample sequenced in a study of early T cells in non-severe SARS-CoV-2 infection. TCRdb re-called the 5' RACE reads through MiXCR, storing one row per CDR3 protein. The top ten clones hold roughly 4% of a sample with tens of thousands of distinct CDR3 sequences, approximately 8% of them seen once. The sequencing used whole blood, collected at baseline. The receptors derive from an adult who was a healthcare worker with PCR-confirmed SARS-CoV-2 infection or an uninfected control (not recorded which).

This chain joins TRBV29-1 and TRBJ1-1, with no clear D. This CDR3 spans 14 amino acids. V was clipped by 3 bases and J by 1 base, with 12 bases between them. The V gene's germline CDR1 is SQVTM and CDR2 ANQGSEA. The DNA of the CDR3 is TGCAGCGTTGATCCCGGGGTGTCGAACACTGAAGCTTTCTTT. Protein: CSVDPGVSNTEAFF.

This sequence joins TRBV20-1 and TRBJ1-3; D remains ambiguous. Germline V lookup: CDR1 DFQATT, CDR2 SNEGSKA (reference sequence). The CDR3 loop spans 13 amino acids. V lost 2 bases, J lost 2 bases, and 7 bases lay in between. The CDR3: CSARQATGNTIYF. CDR3 nucleotide sequence: TGCAGTGCTAGACAGGCTACTGGAAACACCATATATTTT.

This clonotype was observed many times. The chain employs TRBV5-1 and TRBJ2-1, with D perhaps TRBD1 (5 bases). Trimming removed 1 base from V and 5 bases from J, with 16 bases in between. The V gene's germline CDR1 is SGHRS and CDR2 YFSETQ. CDR3 length: 16 amino acids. CDR3 in amino acids: CASSLTTGVKNNEQFF. The CDR3 nucleotides are TGCGCCAGCAGCTTGACCACAGGTGTGAAGAACAATGAGCAGTTCTTC.

This rearrangement joins TRBV19 to TRBJ2-7; D unresolved. Germline lookup yields CDR1 LNHDA and CDR2 SQIVND (reference sequence). V lost 1 base, J lost 6 bases, and 13 bases lay in between. This CDR3 spans 14 amino acids. The DNA for the CDR3 is TGTGCCAGTAGTATAGGGGTCGGTTCCGTCGAGCAGTACTTC. Translating gives CASSIGVGSVEQYF. Combining the CDR3 with reference TRBV19 and TRBJ2-7 gives the whole variable domain DGGITQSPKYLFRKEGQNVTLSCEQNLNHDAMYWYRQDPGQGLRLIYYSQIVNDFQKGDIAEGYSVSREKKESFPLTVTSAQKNPTAFYLCASSIGVGSVEQYFGPGTRLTVT.

This clonotype was seen a few times. The genes are TRBV12-3 or TRBV12-4 and TRBJ1-1; perhaps TRBD1 as D (5 bases). Trimming removed 7 bases from V and 4 bases from J, with 16 bases in between. CDR3 size: 14 residues. CDR3 nucleotides: TGTGCCAGCACCAACAAGGGTAGGGGCACTGAAGCTTTCTTT. It yields the protein CASTNKGRGTEAFF.

J is TRBJ1-1 and V is TRBV5-1; 8 bases line up with TRBD1. The CDR3 extends over 14 amino acids. V trimming: 7 bases; J trimming: 4 bases; junction bases outside the gene matches: 9. Germline-derived CDR1 and CDR2 are SGHRS and YFSETQ. The CDR3 here is CASYGTGSSTEAFF. CDR3 sequence (DNA): TGCGCCAGCTACGGGACAGGCTCTTCCACTGAAGCTTTCTTT.

The sample holds a few counts of this clonotype. V gene TRBV7-8 combines with J gene TRBJ1-1, with TRBD1 matching 7 bases. The CDR3 runs 15 residues. Unmatched junction bases numbered 8, after V lost 6 bases and J lost 1 base. Germline V gene sequence: CDR1 SGHVS, CDR2 FQNEAQ. For the CDR3, the DNA is TGTGCCAGCAGATCTACTACAGGGGCGAACACTGAAGCTTTCTTT. Encoded protein: CASRSTTGANTEAFF.

This clonotype was seen many times. This chain links TRBV4-1 with TRBJ1-1; TRBD1 is a possible D gene (6 bases). CDR1 and CDR2 (germline): MGHRA, YSYEKL. The CDR3 totals 14 residues. Trimming pared 1 base from V and 5 bases from J, leaving 11 bases between. CDR3 bases: TGCGCCAGCAGCCAAGGGGGGGCGCGGACTGAAGCTTTCTTT. Translated, it gives CASSQGGARTEAFF.